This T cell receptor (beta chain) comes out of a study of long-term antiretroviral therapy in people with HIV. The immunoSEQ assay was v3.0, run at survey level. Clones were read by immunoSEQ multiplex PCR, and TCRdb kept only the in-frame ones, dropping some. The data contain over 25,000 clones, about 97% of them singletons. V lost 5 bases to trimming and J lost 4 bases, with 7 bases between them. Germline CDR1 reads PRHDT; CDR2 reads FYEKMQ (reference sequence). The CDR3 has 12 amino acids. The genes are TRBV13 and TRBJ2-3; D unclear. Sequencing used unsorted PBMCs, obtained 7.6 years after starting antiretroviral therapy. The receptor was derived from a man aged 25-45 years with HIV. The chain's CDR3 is CASSLESDTQYF. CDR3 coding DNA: TGTGCCAGCAGCCTAGAGTCAGATACGCAGTATTTT.